The rows below give T cell receptor beta chains drawn from one sample of a study of cytomegalovirus exposure and HLA in healthy donors. Here immunoSEQ multiplex PCR was the method, and the copy in TCRdb shows in-frame clones only, minus some. The data contain some 170,000 clones, around 75% of them singletons. Sequenced input: PBMCs. Receptor source: a male donor in good health and CMV-seronegative. The CDR3 runs from the conserved cysteine through the conserved F or W. The order of the fields is D gene, J gene, V gene, clone size, CDR3 DNA, CDR3 protein. The D gene is left open where the match is weak. Clone size is stated in some rows and not others, as once, few, many or a class when expanded.

d_call: TRBD2; j_call: TRBJ2-1; v_call: TRBV5-1; clone_size: NA; cdr3_nt: TGCGCCAGCGGGGCTAGCGGGGGGGCAGTCTCCTACAATGAGCAGTTCTTC; cdr3_aa: CASGASGGAVSYNEQFF
d_call: NA; j_call: TRBJ1-5; v_call: TRBV30; clone_size: once; cdr3_nt: TGTGCCTGGAGTGGGAACAGGGTTCAGCCCCAGCATTTT; cdr3_aa: CAWSGNRVQPQHF
d_call: TRBD1; j_call: TRBJ1-1; v_call: TRBV19; clone_size: NA; cdr3_nt: TGTGCCAGTAGTATCGGACAGGGATTGAACACTGAAGCTTTCTTT; cdr3_aa: CASSIGQGLNTEAFF
d_call: NA; j_call: TRBJ2-1; v_call: TRBV7-2; clone_size: NA; cdr3_nt: TGTGCCAGCAGCTTCGGGACTCTCAATGAGCAGTTCTTC; cdr3_aa: CASSFGTLNEQFF
d_call: TRBD2; j_call: TRBJ2-1; v_call: TRBV11-2; clone_size: NA; cdr3_nt: TGTGCCAGCAGCTTATTGGAGGGGCGGGGGGCAGGTGAGCAGTTCTTC; cdr3_aa: CASSLLEGRGAGEQFF
d_call: NA; j_call: TRBJ2-7; v_call: TRBV2; clone_size: NA; cdr3_nt: TGTGCCAGCAGTGGGACTTTCCGGGGCGAGCAGTACTTC; cdr3_aa: CASSGTFRGEQYF
d_call: TRBD2; j_call: TRBJ2-1; v_call: TRBV7-9; clone_size: NA; cdr3_nt: TGTGCCAGCGGGGCAGCGGGAGGTTACAATGAGCAGTTCTTC; cdr3_aa: CASGAAGGYNEQFF
d_call: TRBD1; j_call: TRBJ1-5; v_call: TRBV9; clone_size: NA; cdr3_nt: TGTGCCAGCAGCCCAGGACAGGGGAGACAGCCCCAGCATTTT; cdr3_aa: CASSPGQGRQPQHF
d_call: NA; j_call: TRBJ1-1; v_call: TRBV4-1; clone_size: NA; cdr3_nt: TGCGCCAGCAGCCCCTCCCGGGGTGGGGACACTGAAGCTTTCTTT; cdr3_aa: CASSPSRGGDTEAFF
d_call: TRBD1; j_call: TRBJ1-5; v_call: TRBV27; clone_size: NA; cdr3_nt: TGTGCCAGCAGTTCGACCGGGACAGGGACCAATCAGCCCCAGCATTTT; cdr3_aa: CASSSTGTGTNQPQHF
d_call: NA; j_call: TRBJ1-2; v_call: TRBV6-5; clone_size: few; cdr3_nt: TGTGCCAGCAGTTACTCTCGTAGCGGTTCTAACTATGGCTACACCTTC; cdr3_aa: CASSYSRSGSNYGYTF
d_call: NA; j_call: TRBJ2-3; v_call: TRBV27; clone_size: NA; cdr3_nt: TGTGCCAGCAGCCTCAAGACTAGTGTCGCAGATACGCAGTATTTT; cdr3_aa: CASSLKTSVADTQYF
d_call: NA; j_call: TRBJ2-3; v_call: TRBV6-5; clone_size: NA; cdr3_nt: TGTGCCAGCAGACCGACAGGAAGCACAGATACGCAGTATTTT; cdr3_aa: CASRPTGSTDTQYF
d_call: NA; j_call: TRBJ2-2; v_call: TRBV12-5; clone_size: NA; cdr3_nt: TGTGCTAGTGGTTCGCGACTAGGAGGGAACACCGGGGAGCTGTTTTTT; cdr3_aa: CASGSRLGGNTGELFF
d_call: TRBD1; j_call: TRBJ2-5; v_call: TRBV15; clone_size: NA; cdr3_nt: TGTGCCACCAGCAGAGATCGCGGGACAGGGGAAGTCAGGGAGTACTTC; cdr3_aa: CATSRDRGTGEVREYF
d_call: TRBD2; j_call: TRBJ2-7; v_call: TRBV6-1; clone_size: few; cdr3_nt: TGTGCCAGCAGTGGCTCTAGCGGAAACCCTTCCTACGAGCAGTACTTC; cdr3_aa: CASSGSSGNPSYEQYF
d_call: TRBD1; j_call: TRBJ2-1; v_call: TRBV27; clone_size: NA; cdr3_nt: TGTGCCAGCAGTTTGCCGGGACAGTACCACAATGAGCAGTTCTTC; cdr3_aa: CASSLPGQYHNEQFF
d_call: NA; j_call: TRBJ2-3; v_call: TRBV10-3; clone_size: NA; cdr3_nt: TGTGCCATCAGTGACCTTACAGATACGCAGTATTTT; cdr3_aa: CAISDLTDTQYF
d_call: TRBD1; j_call: TRBJ1-5; v_call: TRBV6-5; clone_size: NA; cdr3_nt: TGTGCCAGCAGTTACTCGGGACAGGGGGATCAGCCCCAGCATTTT; cdr3_aa: CASSYSGQGDQPQHF
d_call: TRBD1; j_call: TRBJ2-7; v_call: TRBV2; clone_size: NA; cdr3_nt: TGTGCCAGCAGTCCGACCCCTCCGGGACAGACAACCTACGAGCAGTACTTC; cdr3_aa: CASSPTPPGQTTYEQYF
d_call: NA; j_call: TRBJ2-1; v_call: TRBV28; clone_size: NA; cdr3_nt: TGTGCCAGCATGACAAACTACAATGAGCAGTTCTTC; cdr3_aa: CASMTNYNEQFF
d_call: NA; j_call: TRBJ1-1; v_call: TRBV9; clone_size: NA; cdr3_nt: TGTGCCAGCAGCGTAGGAGGAGACGGGGACACTGAAGCTTTCTTT; cdr3_aa: CASSVGGDGDTEAFF
d_call: TRBD2; j_call: TRBJ2-2; v_call: TRBV6-5; clone_size: NA; cdr3_nt: TGTGCCAGCAGACTAAGCGGGGGGGCCACCGGGGAGCTGTTTTTT; cdr3_aa: CASRLSGGATGELFF
d_call: NA; j_call: TRBJ1-1; v_call: TRBV6-5; clone_size: once; cdr3_nt: TGTGCCAGCAGTTACGGGCCCCCCTGGGCCACTGAAGCTTTCTTT; cdr3_aa: CASSYGPPWATEAFF
d_call: NA; j_call: TRBJ1-4; v_call: TRBV30; clone_size: NA; cdr3_nt: TGTGCCTGGAGTACGGGAATGAGTGAAAAACTGTTTTTT; cdr3_aa: CAWSTGMSEKLFF
d_call: NA; j_call: TRBJ1-1; v_call: TRBV30; clone_size: NA; cdr3_nt: TGTGCCTGGAGTGTACACGGGGGAGTCCGGAACACTGAAGCTTTCTTT; cdr3_aa: CAWSVHGGVRNTEAFF
d_call: NA; j_call: TRBJ1-3; v_call: TRBV7-9; clone_size: NA; cdr3_nt: TGTGCCAGCAGCTCGATTACAGGGTCGGGGAGCTCTGGAAACACCATATATTTT; cdr3_aa: CASSSITGSGSSGNTIYF
d_call: NA; j_call: TRBJ1-1; v_call: TRBV6-1; clone_size: NA; cdr3_nt: TGTGCCAGCAGCCGCCCCCGGACAGCGAACACTGAAGCTTTCTTT; cdr3_aa: CASSRPRTANTEAFF
d_call: NA; j_call: TRBJ1-2; v_call: TRBV30; clone_size: NA; cdr3_nt: TGTGCCTGGAGGAAATTTCAGGGTGCCGGCTACACCTTC; cdr3_aa: CAWRKFQGAGYTF
d_call: TRBD1; j_call: TRBJ2-3; v_call: TRBV29-1; clone_size: NA; cdr3_nt: TGCAGCGTGGAGGGACAGGGTATGACAGATACGCAGTATTTT; cdr3_aa: CSVEGQGMTDTQYF
d_call: NA; j_call: TRBJ1-5; v_call: TRBV30; clone_size: NA; cdr3_nt: TGTGCCTGGAGTGTTTGGGGGCTTGGCAATCAGCCCCAGCATTTT; cdr3_aa: CAWSVWGLGNQPQHF
d_call: NA; j_call: TRBJ2-1; v_call: TRBV6-6; clone_size: NA; cdr3_nt: TGTGCCAGCAGTCCCCGGACTTTCAATGAGCAGTTCTTC; cdr3_aa: CASSPRTFNEQFF
d_call: TRBD2; j_call: TRBJ2-5; v_call: TRBV9; clone_size: few; cdr3_nt: TGTGCCAGCAGCGTAGGAGGGACTAGCGGTTCAGAGACCCAGTACTTC; cdr3_aa: CASSVGGTSGSETQYF
d_call: TRBD1; j_call: TRBJ1-1; v_call: TRBV29-1; clone_size: NA; cdr3_nt: TGCAGCGCCGCTCCGGACAGGGATAACACTGAAGCTTTCTTT; cdr3_aa: CSAAPDRDNTEAFF
d_call: TRBD1; j_call: TRBJ1-5; v_call: TRBV30; clone_size: NA; cdr3_nt: TGTGCCTGGAGTAGGGACAGAGTCAATCAGCCCCAGCATTTT; cdr3_aa: CAWSRDRVNQPQHF
d_call: TRBD1; j_call: TRBJ2-4; v_call: TRBV4-1; clone_size: NA; cdr3_nt: TGCGCCAGCAGCCAAAAACCGGGACAGATAGCCAAAAACATTCAGTACTTC; cdr3_aa: CASSQKPGQIAKNIQYF
d_call: NA; j_call: TRBJ2-5; v_call: TRBV15; clone_size: NA; cdr3_nt: TGTGCCACCAGCAGAGTTTCCACTAGAAGCAAAGAGACCCAGTACTTC; cdr3_aa: CATSRVSTRSKETQYF
d_call: NA; j_call: TRBJ2-5; v_call: TRBV6-5; clone_size: NA; cdr3_nt: TGTGCCAGCAGTGACCAGGGTCGGGAGACCCAGTACTTC; cdr3_aa: CASSDQGRETQYF
d_call: TRBD1; j_call: TRBJ2-2; v_call: TRBV6-1; clone_size: NA; cdr3_nt: TGTGCCAGCAGACGACAGGGGTTCGGGGAGCTGTTTTTT; cdr3_aa: CASRRQGFGELFF
d_call: NA; j_call: TRBJ1-3; v_call: TRBV28; clone_size: NA; cdr3_nt: TGTGCCAGCAGAGCCCCGAGGTCTGGAAACACCATATATTTT; cdr3_aa: CASRAPRSGNTIYF
d_call: TRBD1; j_call: TRBJ1-4; v_call: TRBV27; clone_size: NA; cdr3_nt: TGTGCCAGCAGTTTATCCGGGACAGGGCCTGAAAAACTGTTTTTT; cdr3_aa: CASSLSGTGPEKLFF
d_call: TRBD1; j_call: TRBJ1-5; v_call: TRBV11-2; clone_size: NA; cdr3_nt: TGTGCCAGCATCGCCCCACAGGGGGCGGACAATCAGCCCCAGCATTTT; cdr3_aa: CASIAPQGADNQPQHF
d_call: TRBD1; j_call: TRBJ1-1; v_call: TRBV5-1; clone_size: few; cdr3_nt: TGCGCCAGCAGCTTGGAGGACAGGGGGACTGAAGCTTTCTTT; cdr3_aa: CASSLEDRGTEAFF
d_call: TRBD1; j_call: TRBJ1-2; v_call: TRBV7-9; clone_size: NA; cdr3_nt: TGTTCCAGCAGCTTTCGGACAGGGGTTTTCACGGGAACTGAGGGCTACACCTTC; cdr3_aa: CSSSFRTGVFTGTEGYTF
d_call: TRBD1; j_call: TRBJ1-4; v_call: TRBV6-6; clone_size: NA; cdr3_nt: TGTGCCAGCAGTGTAACAGGGGGCACTTTTTTT; cdr3_aa: CASSVTGGTFF
d_call: TRBD2; j_call: TRBJ2-7; v_call: TRBV27; clone_size: NA; cdr3_nt: TGTGCCAGCAGTCTTAGCGGGATTTCCTACGAGCAGTACTTC; cdr3_aa: CASSLSGISYEQYF
d_call: TRBD2; j_call: TRBJ2-7; v_call: TRBV7-3; clone_size: NA; cdr3_nt: TGCGCCAGCAGCCAACTAGCGGGAGGTCCCTACGAGCAGTACTTC; cdr3_aa: CASSQLAGGPYEQYF
d_call: TRBD2; j_call: TRBJ2-1; v_call: TRBV7-9; clone_size: NA; cdr3_nt: TGTGCCAGCAGCTTAGATCTACCGGGAGGGCGCGATTTCTTC; cdr3_aa: CASSLDLPGGRDFF
d_call: NA; j_call: TRBJ1-3; v_call: TRBV5-1; clone_size: NA; cdr3_nt: TGCGCCAGCAGCTCTATCGGGGGATCTGGAAACACCATATATTTT; cdr3_aa: CASSSIGGSGNTIYF
d_call: TRBD2; j_call: TRBJ2-1; v_call: TRBV6-5; clone_size: NA; cdr3_nt: TGTGCCAGCAGTTATGGACTAGCGGAATACAATGAGCAGTTCTTC; cdr3_aa: CASSYGLAEYNEQFF
d_call: NA; j_call: TRBJ1-5; v_call: TRBV6-5; clone_size: few; cdr3_nt: TGTGCCAGCAGTTACTCGCAACAGGGAGACCAGCCCCAGCATTTT; cdr3_aa: CASSYSQQGDQPQHF
d_call: NA; j_call: TRBJ2-7; v_call: TRBV6-5; clone_size: NA; cdr3_nt: TGTGCCAGCAGTTACTCAGACACCTCCTACGAGCAGTACTTC; cdr3_aa: CASSYSDTSYEQYF
d_call: NA; j_call: TRBJ1-4; v_call: TRBV6-6; clone_size: NA; cdr3_nt: TGTGCCAGCAGTTTCGTTTATGAAAAACTGTTTTTT; cdr3_aa: CASSFVYEKLFF
d_call: TRBD1; j_call: TRBJ1-2; v_call: TRBV9; clone_size: NA; cdr3_nt: TGTGCCAGCACCGGACAGGGAGGGAATGGCTACACCTTC; cdr3_aa: CASTGQGGNGYTF
d_call: TRBD1; j_call: TRBJ1-2; v_call: TRBV10-3; clone_size: few; cdr3_nt: TGTGCCATCAGTGAATATTTCGGTGGTGGACAGGGAGAGGGATATGGGTACACCTTC; cdr3_aa: CAISEYFGGGQGEGYGYTF
d_call: TRBD1; j_call: TRBJ1-5; v_call: TRBV28; clone_size: NA; cdr3_nt: TGTGCCAGCTCGAGGGACAGAAATCAGCCCCAGCATTTT; cdr3_aa: CASSRDRNQPQHF
d_call: TRBD2; j_call: TRBJ2-5; v_call: TRBV15; clone_size: few; cdr3_nt: TGTGCCACCAGCAGAGATCTAGCGGAGGGGACCCAGTACTTC; cdr3_aa: CATSRDLAEGTQYF
d_call: NA; j_call: TRBJ1-5; v_call: TRBV28; clone_size: NA; cdr3_nt: TGTGCCAGCAGTTTAAGGTCAGGGGCTAGCAATCAGCCCCAGCATTTT; cdr3_aa: CASSLRSGASNQPQHF